Following are 25 T cell receptor beta chains from one sample sequenced in a study of vaccination effects on CD4 cells after COVID-19. Sequencing used immunoSEQ multiplex PCR; TCRdb keeps in-frame clones, though not all of them. The data show approximately 65,000 clones, about 67% seen once. For these TCRs, the target antigens are not known. Peptide-pool stimulation followed by sequencing identified expanded antigen-specific CD4+ clonotypes in the ViraFEST assay. Culturing for around eleven days preceded CD4+ T cell isolation. Each participant was given two doses of one vaccine (BNT162b2 or mRNA-1273). The sample in question was CD4+ T cells from PBMCs cultured with HCoV-229E spike peptides, obtained after COVID-19 vaccination. Every receptor here comes from a human donor who received a COVID-19 vaccine.

V gene TRBV28 combines with J gene TRBJ1-1, with 9 bases fitting TRBD1. The germline V gene encodes CDR1 MDHEN and CDR2 SYDVKM. The CDR3 length is 14 residues. After removal of 6 bases from V and 5 bases from J, the junction contained 7 bases not matched to a gene. CDR3 bases: TGTGCCAGCAGCCTACAGGGGGCAAGGACTGAAGCTTTCTTT. Protein product: CASSLQGARTEAFF.

This clone has only a few counts. The J gene is TRBJ1-6, the V gene TRBV18; D is perhaps TRBD1 (6 bases). This CDR3 contains 16 residues. CDR1 KGHSH and CDR2 LQKENI come from the germline V gene. The germline V and J ends were trimmed by 2 bases and 10 bases, with 18 bases remaining between them. This CDR3 reads CASSPFGRGHLSPLHF. The CDR3 DNA follows: TGTGCCAGCTCACCATTTGGCAGGGGTCATCTCTCACCCCTCCACTTT.

This clone showed up just a few times. The V and J genes are TRBV28 and TRBJ2-7; possible D gene TRBD1, 5 bases. The CDR3 length is 15 residues. CDR1 and CDR2 from the germline V gene are MDHEN and SYDVKM. V shed 7 bases and J shed 2 bases, with 18 bases lying between them. In nucleotides, the CDR3 is TGTGCCAGCACAACGCCCAGGGCCCTAACCTACGAGCAGTACGTC. Amino acids: CASTTPRALTYEQYV.

The V call is TRBV24-1, the J call TRBJ2-7; 12 positions match TRBD1. The CDR3 covers 13 residues. Unmatched junction bases numbered 3, after V lost 2 bases and J lost 11 bases. Germline assignment: CDR1 KGHDR and CDR2 SFDVKD. The CDR3 loop reads CATSDWDRGREYV. The CDR3 coding sequence is TGTGCCACCAGTGATTGGGACAGGGGGCGTGAGTACGTC.

CDR3: CATSDFSGGDEQFF. CDR3 coding DNA: TGTGCCACCAGTGATTTTTCAGGGGGCGATGAGCAGTTCTTC. The rearrangement uses TRBV24-1 and TRBJ2-1; the match to TRBD1 covers 8 bases. CDR1 and CDR2 (germline): KGHDR, SFDVKD. With V trimmed by 1 base and J by 8 bases, 3 bases remained unmatched. The CDR3 covers 14 residues.

V usage is TRBV7-9 and J usage is TRBJ2-6, with TRBD2 identical over 7 bases. The CDR3 is 15 amino acids. CDR1 is SEHNR, CDR2 FQNEAQ, per germline (reference sequence). After removal of 7 bases from V and 1 base from J, the junction contained 4 bases not matched to a gene. The CDR3 loop is CASTAGVSGANVLTF. The CDR3 DNA follows: TGTGCCAGCACCGCGGGGGTATCTGGGGCCAACGTCCTGACTTTC.

The rearrangement joins TRBV5-1 to TRBJ2-1; a weak D match, TRBD1 (6 bases). This CDR3 comprises 14 residues. Trimming removed 0 bases from V and 5 bases from J, with 9 bases in between. Germline V gene data show CDR1 as SGHRS and CDR2 as YFSETQ. CDR3 protein: CASSLGAGDNEQFF. The CDR3 DNA is TGCGCCAGCAGCTTGGGCGCAGGGGACAATGAGCAGTTCTTC.

The chain employs TRBV7-2 and TRBJ1-2; D gene unclear. Trimming removed 2 bases from V and 6 bases from J, with 10 bases in between. Germline lookup yields CDR1 SGHTA and CDR2 FQGNSA. The CDR3 loop spans 13 amino acids. CDR3 DNA sequence: TGTGCCAGCAGCTTAAGTCTGAAACATGGCTACACCTTC. This gives the protein CASSLSLKHGYTF.

V gene TRBV7-2 combines with J gene TRBJ2-5; either TRBD1 or TRBD2 may supply D (5 bases each). Trimming removed 5 bases at V and 5 bases at J, with 18 bases between. The CDR3 length is 15 residues. Germline V gives CDR1 SGHTA, CDR2 FQGNSA. This CDR3 is CASSPGTLIRETQYF. Written as DNA, the CDR3 is TGTGCCAGCAGCCCCGGGACCCTCATCCGGGAGACCCAGTACTTC.

In DNA form, the CDR3 reads TGTGCCAGCAGCTTACGGACAGGGGGCGGCACAGATACGCAGTATTTT. It translates to CASSLRTGGGTDTQYF. This chain links TRBV5-5 with TRBJ2-3; 11 bases line up with TRBD1. CDR1 is SGHKS and CDR2 is YYEKEE in the germline V gene (reference sequence). The CDR3 covers 16 residues. The V and J ends lost 2 bases and 1 base, in that order; junction bases with no gene match: 3.

The chain combines TRBV5-1 with TRBJ1-2; the D gene is possibly TRBD1 (5 bases). The length of the CDR3 is 14 residues. Germline V CDR1 and CDR2: SGHRS, YFSETQ. V was clipped by 0 bases and J by 4 bases, with 10 bases between them. DNA for the CDR3: TGCGCCAGCAGCTTGGCCCCAGGGCTCTATGGCTACACCTTC. This encodes CASSLAPGLYGYTF.

The chain joins TRBV28 to TRBJ1-3; the D is unclear. V lost 3 bases, J lost 1 base, and 7 bases lay in between. The CDR3 totals 14 residues. Germline CDR1 reads MDHEN; CDR2 reads SYDVKM. In DNA, the CDR3 is TGTGCCAGCAGTTTCCCCAGATCTGGAAACACCATATATTTT. Translation: CASSFPRSGNTIYF.

The chain is built from TRBV5-1 and TRBJ2-3; D not resolved. The germline V gene encodes CDR1 SGHRS and CDR2 YFSETQ. Trimming removed 4 bases from V and 5 bases from J, with 8 bases in between. The CDR3 has 12 amino acids. The CDR3 region is CASSTDVDTQYF. CDR3 nucleotide sequence: TGCGCCAGCAGCACGGATGTAGATACGCAGTATTTT.

The chain has TRBV5-6 and TRBJ1-5, with TRBD1 matching over 8 bases. CDR3 size: 16 residues. CDR1 and CDR2 from the germline V gene are SGHDT and YYEEEE. J gave up 0 bases and V 1 base, and 3 bases lay outside the gene matches. The CDR3 is CASSLTGQGSNQPQHF. The CDR3 DNA reads TGTGCCAGCAGCTTGACTGGACAGGGTAGCAATCAGCCCCAGCATTTT.

The rearrangement links TRBV27 to TRBJ1-1; tentative D call: TRBD1 (5 bases). The V gene's germline CDR1 is MNHEY and CDR2 SMNVEV (reference sequence). V lost 2 bases to trimming and J lost 7 bases, with 20 bases between them. The CDR3 extends over 16 amino acids. Here the CDR3 DNA reads TGTGCCAGCAGTTTAGGGAGGACAAGGCTACTGCATGAAGCTTTCTTT. It codes for CASSLGRTRLLHEAFF.

The rearrangement links TRBV2 to TRBJ1-5; D call uncertain. The CDR3 totals 13 residues. Germline CDR1 and CDR2: SNHLY and FYNNEI. The V end lost 6 bases, the J end lost 0 bases, and 6 bases lay between the germline ends. CDR3 residues: CASRADSNQPQHF. CDR3 in DNA: TGTGCCAGCAGAGCAGATAGCAATCAGCCCCAGCATTTT.

This sequence joins TRBV12-5 and TRBJ2-1, with TRBD2 identical over 9 bases. V lost 2 bases, J lost 4 bases, and 6 bases stayed unmatched. CDR3 length: 16 amino acids. From germline, CDR1 is LGHNT and CDR2 FRNRAP. The DNA of the CDR3 is TGTGCTAGTGGTTTGATCCTAGCGGGATCGTACAATGAGCAGTTCTTC. This sequence encodes CASGLILAGSYNEQFF.

This clone was seen only a few times. The CDR3 here is CASTLDRGREKLFF. CDR3 in DNA: TGTGCCAGCACCCTCGACAGGGGGCGAGAAAAACTGTTTTTT. This chain connects TRBV6-5 to TRBJ1-4; 10 nucleotides match TRBD1. V gave up 7 bases and J gave up 8 bases; unmatched junction bases: 7. Germline lookup yields CDR1 MNHEY and CDR2 SVGAGI. The CDR3 is 14 amino acids.

The V gene is TRBV21-1, the J gene TRBJ1-3. TRBV21-1 is flagged as a pseudogene. The CDR3 is 17 residues long. In DNA, the CDR3 is TGTGCCAGCACCTCGGATCAACACCAGAGCTCTGGAAACACCATATATTTT. This gives the protein CASTSDQHQSSGNTIYF.

The gene calls are TRBV5-1 and TRBJ1-2, with D maybe TRBD1 (6 bases). The germline CDR1 and CDR2 sequences are SGHRS and YFSETQ. This CDR3 region has 13 residues. V shed 4 bases and J shed 5 bases, with 12 bases lying between them. CDR3 DNA sequence: TGCGCCAGCAGCCCCGGGACAACGTATGGCTACACCTTC. This encodes CASSPGTTYGYTF.

This clone was detected a few times. The chain recombines TRBV9 with TRBJ1-5; TRBD1 agrees at 8 bases. V shed 3 bases, J shed 5 bases, and the junction held 7 bases outside the gene matches. This CDR3 region has 15 residues. Germline CDR1 and CDR2: SGDLS and YYNGEE. CDR3 loop: CASSARGLLDQPQHF. As DNA, the CDR3 is TGTGCCAGCAGCGCCAGGGGGCTTCTCGATCAGCCCCAGCATTTT.

This clone has just a few counts. The chain recombines TRBV2 with TRBJ1-5; tentatively, D is TRBD1 (5 bases). V lost 7 bases to trimming and J lost 6 bases, with 13 bases between them. The germline V gene encodes CDR1 SNHLY and CDR2 FYNNEI. This CDR3 comprises 13 residues. CDR3 region: CASMWGKGQPQHF. The CDR3 region has the DNA TGTGCCAGCATGTGGGGGAAGGGTCAGCCCCAGCATTTT.

This clone was observed a single time. This chain connects TRBV2 to TRBJ2-3; D gene uncertain. The CDR3 is made up of 12 amino acids. V gave up 6 bases and J gave up 6 bases, with 10 bases separating them. CDR1 is SNHLY, CDR2 FYNNEI, per germline. CDR3 bases: TGTGCCAGCAGGGCGGATGGGGATACGCAGTATTTT. This gives the protein CASRADGDTQYF.

This chain connects TRBV7-2 to TRBJ1-2, with D perhaps TRBD1 (6 bases). CDR3 length equals 17 residues. V dropped 1 base and J dropped 0 bases, with 15 bases sitting between them. Germline V gene sequence: CDR1 SGHTA, CDR2 FQGNSA. This CDR3 reads CASSLVYRALANYGYTF. The CDR3 region has the DNA TGTGCCAGCAGCTTAGTATACAGGGCCTTAGCTAACTATGGCTACACCTTC.

This rearrangement joins TRBV9 to TRBJ2-4, with 11 bases matching TRBD2. This CDR3 spans 19 amino acids. The V gene's germline CDR1 is SGDLS and CDR2 YYNGEE. V was clipped by 0 bases and J by 1 base; unmatched bases: 9. CDR3 nucleotides: TGTGCCAGCAGCGTAGCGGCTAGCGGGGGGCTTGGGGCCAAAAACATTCAGTACTTC. Amino acids: CASSVAASGGLGAKNIQYF.